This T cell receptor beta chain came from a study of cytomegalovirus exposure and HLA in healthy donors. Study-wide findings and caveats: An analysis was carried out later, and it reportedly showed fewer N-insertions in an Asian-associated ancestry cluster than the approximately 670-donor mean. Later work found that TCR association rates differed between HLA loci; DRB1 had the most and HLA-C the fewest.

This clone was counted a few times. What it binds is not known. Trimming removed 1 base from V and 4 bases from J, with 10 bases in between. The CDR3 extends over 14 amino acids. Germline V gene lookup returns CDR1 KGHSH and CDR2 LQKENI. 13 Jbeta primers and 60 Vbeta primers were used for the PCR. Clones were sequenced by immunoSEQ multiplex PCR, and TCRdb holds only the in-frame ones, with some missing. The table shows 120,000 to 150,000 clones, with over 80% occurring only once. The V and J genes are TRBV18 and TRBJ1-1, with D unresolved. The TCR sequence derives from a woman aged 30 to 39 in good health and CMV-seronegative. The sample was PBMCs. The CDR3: CASSPQGEGTEAFF. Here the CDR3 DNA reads TGTGCCAGCTCACCACAGGGAGAGGGCACTGAAGCTTTCTTT.